The rows below give T cell receptor beta chains drawn from one sample of a study of T-cell memory formation after mild COVID-19. TCRdb re-called the 5' RACE reads through MiXCR, storing one row per CDR3 protein. Of a few hundred thousand distinct CDR3 sequences in the sample, about 17% were seen once. The sample was PBMCs or a T cell subset sorted from them (not recorded which). Source of these receptors: a man aged 18-30 years who had mild COVID-19 (a few samples of this study predate the infection). Cell type and time point are not known. The CDR3 runs from the conserved cysteine through the conserved F or W. The order of the fields is V gene, J gene, clone size, D gene, CDR3 DNA, CDR3 protein. The D gene is left open where the match is weak. The size of a clone is reported for some rows only, either as once, few or many, or as a class for expanded clones.

TRBV11-2,TRBJ2-5,few,-,TGTGCCAGCAGCTTAAGACAGGTTCGGGAGACCCAGTACTTC,CASSLRQVRETQYF
TRBV5-1,TRBJ1-3,-,-,TGCGCCAGCAGCCGGGAGGGACATCCCTCTGGAAACACCATATATTTT,CASSREGHPSGNTIYF
TRBV5-6,TRBJ2-5,many,-,TGTGCCAGCAGCCTACAGGGACAAGAGACCCAGTACTTC,CASSLQGQETQYF
TRBV4-1,TRBJ2-5,few,-,TGCGCCAGCAGCCAAGGCAAGGGGCCCGGACAGCGGGAGACCCAGTACTTC,CASSQGKGPGQRETQYF
TRBV11-2,TRBJ1-4,-,-,TGTGCCAGCAGCCGGGGGGGGCTGGCTAATGAAAAACTGTTTTTT,CASSRGGLANEKLFF
TRBV2,TRBJ2-2,-,TRBD2,TGTGCCAGCAGAACTAGCGGGGGGAACACCGGGGAGCTGTTTTTT,CASRTSGGNTGELFF
TRBV6-5,TRBJ2-3,-,TRBD1,TGTGCCAGCAGTCCAACGGACAGGGGGCCCACAGATACGCAGTATTTT,CASSPTDRGPTDTQYF
TRBV4-2,TRBJ2-2,many,TRBD2,TGTGCCAGCAGCCAGGGACTAGCGGGGGGGACGGACACCGGGGAGCTGTTTTTT,CASSQGLAGGTDTGELFF
TRBV3-1,TRBJ1-1,many,-,TGTGCCAGCAGCCAATCGGACACGAACACTGAAGCTTTCTTT,CASSQSDTNTEAFF
TRBV5-1,TRBJ2-2,few,TRBD2,TGCGCCAGCAGACTAGCGGGGGGTACGAACACCGGGGAGCTGTTTTTT,CASRLAGGTNTGELFF
TRBV29-1,TRBJ2-3,few,TRBD2,TGCAGCGTCGGGACTAGCGGGGGACCCACAGATACGCAGTATTTT,CSVGTSGGPTDTQYF
TRBV12-3/TRBV12-4,TRBJ2-5,-,-,TGTGCCAGCAGTATCGGGACGGCGTTCCAAGAGACCCAGTACTTC,CASSIGTAFQETQYF
TRBV5-1,TRBJ1-4,few,-,TGCGCCAGCAGCTTGGTAACCCTCAGTGGGAAACTGTTTTTT,CASSLVTLSGKLFF
TRBV6-5,TRBJ1-2,few,-,TGTGCCAGCAGTTACTCTGCCCCTTTTAATGGCTACACCTTC,CASSYSAPFNGYTF
TRBV12-3/TRBV12-4,TRBJ1-6,few,-,TGTGCCAGCAGCATACAGGGAACTAATTCACCCCTCCACTTT,CASSIQGTNSPLHF
TRBV7-9,TRBJ2-5,many,-,TGTGCCAGCAGCTTAGGACTCCTCAACTCCGGCGAGACCCAGTACTTC,CASSLGLLNSGETQYF
TRBV29-1,TRBJ2-2,-,-,TGCAGCGTGACCTCCAGGGAAAGGACCGGGGAGCTGTTTTTT,CSVTSRERTGELFF
TRBV29-1,TRBJ1-1,many,-,TGCAGCGTTCGTAAACAGGAGAACACTGAAGCTTTCTTT,CSVRKQENTEAFF
TRBV11-2,TRBJ1-4,many,-,TGTGCCAGCAGTCCCGGTCCCTCTAATGAAAAACTGTTTTTT,CASSPGPSNEKLFF
TRBV7-9,TRBJ1-3,-,-,TGTGCCAGCAGCTTGAGGCCGAGCTCTGGAAACACCATATATTTT,CASSLRPSSGNTIYF
TRBV7-2,TRBJ2-4,many,-,TGTGCCAGCAGCTTGCCGGGGGTAGCCAAAAACATTCAGTACTTC,CASSLPGVAKNIQYF
TRBV6-5,TRBJ1-2,-,-,TGTGCCAGCACCCGGTTAGCCACAGGGTATGGCTACACCTTC,CASTRLATGYGYTF
TRBV28,TRBJ1-2,many,-,TGTGCCAGCAGCCGACAGGTGAACTATGGCTACACCTTC,CASSRQVNYGYTF
TRBV18,TRBJ1-1,few,-,TGTGCCAGCTCCCCGAGGGCGGATGAAGCTTTCTTT,CASSPRADEAFF
TRBV4-1,TRBJ2-5,-,-,TGCGCCAGCAGCCCCCGGATCGAGGAGACCCAGTACTTC,CASSPRIEETQYF
TRBV6-7,TRBJ2-2,-,TRBD1,TGTGCCAACCGACCCCGACAGGGTTCGAGCACCGGGGAGCTGTTTTTT,CANRPRQGSSTGELFF
TRBV20-1,TRBJ2-5,few,-,TGCAGTCCTTTCGCCGGTAGTTCAGACTTAATGCAAGAGACCCAGTACTTC,CSPFAGSSDLMQETQYF
TRBV9,TRBJ2-7,-,TRBD2,TGTGCCAGCAGCGTAGGGAGGACTAGTCAGAGCTACGAGCAGTACTTC,CASSVGRTSQSYEQYF
TRBV4-1,TRBJ2-3,-,-,TGCGCCAGCAGCCCAGGACCCCAACCGGATACGCAGTATTTT,CASSPGPQPDTQYF
TRBV4-3,TRBJ2-1,-,TRBD2,TGCGCCAGCAGCCAAGATCCACTAGCGACCTACAATGAGCAGTTCTTC,CASSQDPLATYNEQFF
TRBV12-3/TRBV12-4,TRBJ2-5,few,TRBD1,TGTGCCAGCAGAGGACAGGGGCGGGAGACCCAGTACTTC,CASRGQGRETQYF
TRBV12-3/TRBV12-4,TRBJ2-5,few,TRBD2,TGTGCCAGCAGATCCGGGACTAGCGGGGTGGGCTCGTACTTC,CASRSGTSGVGSYF
TRBV10-2,TRBJ1-1,few,-,TGCGCCAGCAGTGTTTCGTGGAGTTCTGAAGCTTTCTTT,CASSVSWSSEAFF
TRBV12-3/TRBV12-4,TRBJ1-1,few,-,TGTGCCAGCAGTTTCGCTAACACTGAAGCTTTCTTT,CASSFANTEAFF
TRBV3-1,TRBJ1-1,few,-,TGTGCCAGCAGCCAAGATCTTGTCGGGGACACTGAAGCTTTCTTT,CASSQDLVGDTEAFF
TRBV4-1,TRBJ2-1,many,TRBD2,TGCGCCAGCAGCCAAGTGGGCCTAGCGGGGGCTTGGTCCTACAATGAGCAGTTCTTC,CASSQVGLAGAWSYNEQFF
TRBV12-3/TRBV12-4,TRBJ1-1,-,TRBD1,TGTGCCAGCAGCCCCGGGACAGAACCAATGAACACTGAAGCTTTCTTT,CASSPGTEPMNTEAFF
TRBV5-1,TRBJ1-6,-,TRBD1,TGCGCCAGCAGACGGACAGGGGAGCGATCACCCCTCCACTTT,CASRRTGERSPLHF
TRBV12-3/TRBV12-4,TRBJ1-6,few,-,TGTGCCAGCAGTTCGGACAGAGATAATTCACCCCTCCACTTT,CASSSDRDNSPLHF